This entry is about one TCR beta chain. The CDR3 is 16 amino acids. Per germline, CDR1 MNHEY and CDR2 SMNVEV (reference sequence). The V gene lost 2 bases and the J gene lost 10 bases, with 21 bases spanning the gap. This record comes from a study of blood T cells in healthy people across ages. A second roughly 6 to 12 cycle PCR used barcoded and J-beta primers. Carrying 12 random nucleotides, a template-switch adaptor labeled each individual cDNA molecule. Via MiXCR, TCRdb re-called the 5' RACE reads, giving one row per CDR3 protein. The sample contains roughly 1.7 million distinct CDR3 sequences, about 32% of which appear only once.

This clonotype originated in a woman under 40 in good health. The gene calls are TRBV27 and TRBJ2-1; D perhaps matches TRBD2 (9 bases). Sequenced sample: blood. As DNA, the CDR3 is TGTGCCAGCAGTTTACAGGGGGCGGGGGGGCCGTCGGAGCAGTTCTTC. Amino acids: CASSLQGAGGPSEQFF.